A single sample is the source of the 15 T cell receptor beta chains below, sequenced in a study of shared clonotypes between healthy human individuals. TCRdb's table, derived via immunoSEQ multiplex PCR, lists solely in-frame clones and lacks some. The sample yields some 2,000,000 clones, about 95% seen once. CD45RO-negative, CCR7-positively selected cells formed the naive CD8 fraction, excluding terminally differentiated effector memory CD45RA+ cells. Sequencing input: naive CD8+ T cells sorted from blood. The origin of the receptors is a man younger than 30 in good health.

The chain couples TRBV29-1 to TRBJ2-3, with 8 bases lining up with TRBD2. Trimming took 6 bases from V and 6 from J; bases not matched to a gene: 11. The CDR3 is made up of 14 amino acids. Germline V gene data show CDR1 as SQVTM and CDR2 as ANQGSEA. The CDR3 coding sequence is TGCAGCGTGGGGGTACAGCGGGGGCTGGATACGCAGTATTTT. It yields the protein CSVGVQRGLDTQYF.

Points on this clone: The sample has other DNA sequences that encode this CDR3 too. This sequence joins TRBV5-6 and TRBJ2-7; a weak D match, TRBD1 (6 bases). V was clipped by 1 base and J by 3 bases, with 14 bases between them. This CDR3 comprises 15 residues. Germline CDR1 reads SGHDT; CDR2 reads YYEEEE. The CDR3 loop is CASSLPWGPHYEQYF. DNA of the CDR3: TGTGCCAGCAGCTTGCCTTGGGGGCCCCACTACGAGCAGTACTTC.

This clone occurred a few times. Within the sample, other DNA sequences also encode this same CDR3. The rearrangement joins TRBV6-1 to TRBJ2-7; no clear D gene. The length of the CDR3 is 10 residues. CDR1 and CDR2 (germline): MNHNS, SASEGT. V was cut by 5 bases and J by 4 bases, with 3 bases left in between. This CDR3 is CASSLYEQYF. CDR3 sequence (DNA): TGTGCCAGCAGTCTGTACGAGCAGTACTTC.

This rearrangement joins TRBV9 to TRBJ2-3, with a weak D call TRBD1 (5 bases). Between the trimmed V and J ends, which lost 3 bases and 2 bases, there was a span of 22 bases. CDR1 is SGDLS and CDR2 is YYNGEE in the germline V gene. This CDR3 is 18 amino acids long. CDR3 coding DNA: TGTGCCAGCAGCGGGAGATTTCAAGGGTTGGGGCTCACAGATACGCAGTATTTT. The encoded protein is CASSGRFQGLGLTDTQYF.

This chain links TRBV29-1 with TRBJ1-1; D is perhaps TRBD1 (6 bases). This CDR3 has 14 residues. V lost 6 bases to trimming and J lost 4 bases, with 18 bases between them. The germline V gene has CDR1 SQVTM and CDR2 ANQGSEA. This chain's CDR3 is CSVPGGGVGTEAFF. CDR3 sequence (DNA): TGCAGCGTCCCCGGGGGCGGGGTGGGCACTGAAGCTTTCTTT. The full variable domain, its missing parts supplied by reference TRBV29-1 and TRBJ1-1, is SAVISQKPSRDICQRGTSLTIQCQVDSQVTMMFWYRQQPGQSLTLIATANQGSEATYESGFVIDKFPISRPNLTFSTLTVSNMSPEDSSIYLCSVPGGGVGTEAFFGQGTRLTVV.

This chain uses TRBV7-2 with TRBJ1-1; perhaps TRBD1 as D (6 bases). Trimming pared 1 base from V and 5 bases from J, leaving 17 bases between. Germline CDR1 is SGHTA and CDR2 is FQGNSA. The CDR3 contains 16 residues. CDR3 in DNA: TGTGCCAGCAGCTTAGACGGTTGGGGGCTGGGGACTGAAGCTTTCTTT. Residues: CASSLDGWGLGTEAFF.

The V and J genes are TRBV19 and TRBJ2-1; 7 bases map to TRBD1. The CDR3 has 15 amino acids. V was pared by 5 bases and J by 1 base, with 5 bases of the junction left unmatched. Germline-derived CDR1 and CDR2 are LNHDA and SQIVND (reference sequence). In DNA, the CDR3 is TGTGCCAGTAGTGCCGACAGGGATTCCTACAATGAGCAGTTCTTC. Protein sequence: CASSADRDSYNEQFF.

With respect to this clone: Additional DNA sequences in this sample encode the identical CDR3. This rearrangement joins TRBV5-6 to TRBJ1-5; D remains unclear. With 1 base removed from V and 4 bases from J, the gap between germline ends came to 6 bases. CDR3 size: 13 residues. The germline gives CDR1 SGHDT, CDR2 YYEEEE. The CDR3 protein is CASSLSPNQPQHF. CDR3 nucleotides: TGTGCCAGCAGCTTGTCGCCGAATCAGCCCCAGCATTTT. The full variable domain, in which reference TRBV5-6 and TRBJ1-5 provide the parts outside the CDR3, is DAGVTQSPTHLIKTRGQQVTLRCSPKSGHDTVSWYQQALGQGPQFIFQYYEEEERQRGNFPDRFSGHQFPNYSSELNVNALLLGDSALYLCASSLSPNQPQHFGDGTRLSIL.

The chain links TRBV29-1 to TRBJ2-7; D perhaps matches TRBD2 (7 bases). CDR1 SQVTM and CDR2 ANQGSEA come from the germline V gene. Trimming took off 5 bases at V and 2 bases at J, with 19 bases between the two ends. The CDR3 totals 15 residues. The CDR3 region is CSVLGGGTHAYEQYF. CDR3 DNA: TGCAGCGTTCTAGGGGGGGGGACCCACGCCTACGAGCAGTACTTC.

The chain combines TRBV7-9 with TRBJ2-7; D may be TRBD2 (6 bases). The V end lost 5 bases, the J end lost 8 bases, and 25 bases lay between the germline ends. Germline values: CDR1 SEHNR, CDR2 FQNEAQ (reference sequence). The CDR3 is 16 amino acids. CDR3: CASSPVGSGLDRKQYF. Here the CDR3 DNA reads TGTGCCAGCAGCCCAGTCGGGAGCGGGCTAGACCGTAAGCAGTACTTC.

This sequence joins TRBV7-9 and TRBJ2-3; no reliable D call. CDR1 is SEHNR, CDR2 FQNEAQ, per germline (reference sequence). This CDR3 has 16 amino acids. Trimming left V 4 bases short and J 0 bases short, with 14 bases between. This CDR3 reads CASSSNGVSSTDTQYF. CDR3 bases: TGTGCCAGCAGCTCCAATGGGGTCTCTAGCACAGATACGCAGTATTTT.

Worth noting for this clone: Other DNA sequences within the sample encode an identical CDR3. This chain joins TRBV6-5 and TRBJ1-2; TRBD1 might be the D (5 bases). The CDR3 consists of 14 residues. Germline loops: CDR1 MNHEY, CDR2 SVGAGI. Trimming removed 2 bases at V and 5 bases at J, with 12 bases between. CDR3 coding DNA: TGTGCCAGCAGTTACGGGGCCGGGGGTTATGGCTACACCTTC. Encoded protein: CASSYGAGGYGYTF.

The CDR3 nucleotides read TGTGCCAGCAGCCAAATACTAGCAGCGGGGGATACGCAGTATTTT. The encoded protein is CASSQILAAGDTQYF. V is TRBV5-8 and J is TRBJ2-3; 7 nucleotides align to TRBD2. V lost 4 bases to trimming and J lost 6 bases; unmatched junction nucleotides: 11. This CDR3 is 15 amino acids long. The germline gives CDR1 SGHTS, CDR2 YDEGEE.

The chain recombines TRBV29-1 with TRBJ2-7, with D perhaps TRBD2 (6 bases). The CDR3 contains 13 residues. The germline CDR1 and CDR2 sequences are SQVTM and ANQGSEA. Between the trimmed V and J ends, which lost 6 bases and 0 bases, there was a span of 12 bases. The CDR3 sequence is CSVLWRDSYEQYF. The CDR3 nucleotides are TGCAGCGTCCTCTGGCGGGACTCCTACGAGCAGTACTTC.

The rearrangement uses TRBV7-9 and TRBJ1-2, with 9 bases matching TRBD1. CDR3 length: 13 residues. Germline V gene data show CDR1 as SEHNR and CDR2 as FQNEAQ (reference sequence). Germline trimming cut 11 bases from V and 6 bases from J; bases unmatched to any gene: 10. CDR3 protein: CAGRTGGEDGYTF. CDR3 DNA sequence: TGTGCCGGACGAACAGGGGGCGAAGATGGCTACACCTTC.